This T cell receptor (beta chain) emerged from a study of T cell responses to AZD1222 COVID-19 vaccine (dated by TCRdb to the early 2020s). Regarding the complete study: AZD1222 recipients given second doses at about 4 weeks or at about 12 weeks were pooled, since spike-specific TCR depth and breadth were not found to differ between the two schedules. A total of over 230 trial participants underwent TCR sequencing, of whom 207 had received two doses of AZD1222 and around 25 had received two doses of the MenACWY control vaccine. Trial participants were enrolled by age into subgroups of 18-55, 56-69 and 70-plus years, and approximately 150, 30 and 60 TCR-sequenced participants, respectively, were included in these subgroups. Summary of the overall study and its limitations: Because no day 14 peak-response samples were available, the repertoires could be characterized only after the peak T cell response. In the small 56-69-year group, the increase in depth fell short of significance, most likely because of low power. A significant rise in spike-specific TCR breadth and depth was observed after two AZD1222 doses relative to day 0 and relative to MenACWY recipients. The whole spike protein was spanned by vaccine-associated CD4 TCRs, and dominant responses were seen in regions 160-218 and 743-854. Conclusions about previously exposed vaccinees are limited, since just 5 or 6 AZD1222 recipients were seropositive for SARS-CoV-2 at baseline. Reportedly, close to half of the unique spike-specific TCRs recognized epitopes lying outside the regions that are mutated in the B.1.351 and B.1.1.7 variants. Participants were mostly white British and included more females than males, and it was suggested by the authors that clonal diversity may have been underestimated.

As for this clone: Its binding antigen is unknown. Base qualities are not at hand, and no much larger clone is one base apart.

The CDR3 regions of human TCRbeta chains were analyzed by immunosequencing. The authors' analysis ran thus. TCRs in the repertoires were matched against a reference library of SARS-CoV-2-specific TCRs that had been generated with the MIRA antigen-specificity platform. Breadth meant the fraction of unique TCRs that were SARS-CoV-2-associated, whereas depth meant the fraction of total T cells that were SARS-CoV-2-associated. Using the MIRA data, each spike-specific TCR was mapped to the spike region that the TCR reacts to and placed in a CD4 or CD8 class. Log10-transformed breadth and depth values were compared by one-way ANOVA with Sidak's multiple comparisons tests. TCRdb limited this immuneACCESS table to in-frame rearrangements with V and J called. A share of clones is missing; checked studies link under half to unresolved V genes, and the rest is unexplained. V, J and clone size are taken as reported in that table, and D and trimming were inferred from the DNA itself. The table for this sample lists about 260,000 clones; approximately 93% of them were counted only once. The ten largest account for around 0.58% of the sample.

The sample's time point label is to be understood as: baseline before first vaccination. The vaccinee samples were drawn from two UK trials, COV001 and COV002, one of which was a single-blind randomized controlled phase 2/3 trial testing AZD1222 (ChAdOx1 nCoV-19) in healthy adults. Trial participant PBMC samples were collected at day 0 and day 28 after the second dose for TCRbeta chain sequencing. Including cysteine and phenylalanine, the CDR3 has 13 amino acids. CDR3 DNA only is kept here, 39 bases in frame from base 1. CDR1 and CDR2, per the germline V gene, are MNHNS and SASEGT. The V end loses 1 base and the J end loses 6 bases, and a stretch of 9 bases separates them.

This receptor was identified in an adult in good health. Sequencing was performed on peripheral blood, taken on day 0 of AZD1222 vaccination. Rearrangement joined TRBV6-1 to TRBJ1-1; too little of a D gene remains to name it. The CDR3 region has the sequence CASSEGAGAEAFF. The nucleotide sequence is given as TGTGCCAGCAGTGAAGGGGCGGGCGCTGAAGCTTTCTTT.